These T cell receptor beta chains were read from a single sample in a study of blood T cell repertoires in COVID-19. Clones were sequenced by immunoSEQ multiplex PCR, and TCRdb holds only the in-frame ones, with some missing. The sample has some 140,000 clones; about 90% are singletons. Material for sequencing was peripheral blood. Receptors were obtained from a man in his fifties with active COVID-19. Each CDR3 is given without its conserved first and last residue. Each record gives: V gene, D gene, CDR3 protein. A D gene is named only where the DNA matches it firmly.

>TRBV19|-
ASSLARTGRDEQF
>TRBV5-4|-
ASSPMNLRGNTEAF
>TRBV11-2|-
ASSLGVFGYEQY
>TRBV27|TRBD1
ASRTTGSSQPQH
>TRBV5-1|TRBD1
ASSPWTGLNTEAF
>TRBV11-2|-
ASSLDSQKKFSYEQY
>TRBV27|-
ASSLSGGFPREQY
>TRBV12-3/TRBV12-4|-
ASSSGLYEQY
>TRBV9|-
ASSVGETGAHYNEQF
>TRBV19|TRBD2
ASSSLAVASGELF
>TRBV6-6|-
ASSPPEASQF
>TRBV30|TRBD1
AWRVTGAAKNIQY
>TRBV27|TRBD1
ASSLATGGNTEAF
>TRBV19|TRBD1
ASSETGTGAGEQF
>TRBV11-3|-
ASSPGADTQY
>TRBV5-5|-
ASRRWQGPQEKYGYT
>TRBV2|TRBD1
ASSRSRQRDREGNYGYT
>TRBV18|TRBD1
ASSPGQGVEQY
>TRBV3-1/TRBV3-2|TRBD2
ASSKSVRGGGYNEQF
>TRBV9|-
ASSVVKGVRGYT
>TRBV11-1|TRBD1
ASSPDRREQY
>TRBV4-2|TRBD2
ASSQNPGLAIANTGELF
>TRBV7-2|-
ASSFAQGNPYEQY
>TRBV4-3|-
ASSQDGGGENYGYT
>TRBV6-5|TRBD1
ASRDSGQGSGYT
>TRBV9|TRBD1
ASRPRDSSHSPLH
>TRBV6-6|-
ASSYDLAKNIQY
>TRBV29-1|TRBD2
SVRGLSGGPSQTQY
>TRBV7-9|TRBD2
ASSRRLAGGQETQY
>TRBV6-5|TRBD1
ASSYPPGTGGNEQF
>TRBV4-3|-
ASSQDGSGSYNEQF
>TRBV21-1|-
ASRTPRDEKLF
>TRBV2|TRBD1
ASRGTGVLYGYT
>TRBV3-1/TRBV3-2|-
ASSQDGRMQYRPSGANVLT
>TRBV29-1|-
SAQGWGGTEAF
>TRBV3-1/TRBV3-2|TRBD1
ASSHRQGYEQY
>TRBV6-5|-
ASSFSHSFTEAF
>TRBV12-5|TRBD2
ASGPRFERGGTDTQY
>TRBV18|TRBD1
ASTPAGDSGPQH
>TRBV5-4|-
ASRHSSTDTQY
>TRBV11-3|TRBD2
ASSRGLAGVGEQF
>TRBV7-8|TRBD1
ASSLGTGKGTEAF
>TRBV7-9|TRBD2
ASTREGSTDTQY
>TRBV5-4|-
ASRLTGSGNTIY
>TRBV27|-
ASSLYGGDSNQPQH
>TRBV19|TRBD1
ASSYGGQGPQY